This is a list of T cell receptor beta chains from one sample in a study of blood T cell repertoires in COVID-19. The protocol was immunoSEQ multiplex PCR, while the TCRdb copy is restricted to in-frame clones and leaves out a portion. Among around 260,000 clones listed, around 82% were seen once. The sequenced sample consisted of peripheral blood. Receptors originate from a human donor with COVID-19, enrolled during active disease. The donor label of this sample is uncertain. CDR3s include the opening cysteine and the closing phenylalanine or tryptophan. Fields, in order: clone size, V gene, D gene, J gene, CDR3 DNA, CDR3 protein. The D gene is left open where the match is weak. Expanded clones are given a class, and other clones once, few, many or no size at all.

NA	TRBV19	TRBD1	TRBJ1-1	TGTGCCAGTAGCCTCCGGCTGGGCGGGACAGGGACATCGGAAGCTTTCTTT	CASSLRLGGTGTSEAFF
NA	TRBV5-4	NA	TRBJ2-2	TGTGCCAGCAGCTTGAACAGGGATTACACCGGGGAGCTGTTTTTT	CASSLNRDYTGELFF
NA	TRBV7-7	NA	TRBJ2-1	TGTGCTAGCAGCTTAGGGGGGGCGGGAGTACGGAATGAGCAGTTCTTC	CASSLGGAGVRNEQFF
NA	TRBV30	TRBD1	TRBJ1-5	TGTGCCTGGGCGGGACAGGATAATCAGCCCCAGCATTTT	CAWAGQDNQPQHF
NA	TRBV6-2/TRBV6-3	TRBD2	TRBJ2-3	TGTGCCAGCAGTTCCCTCAGTGGACTAGCGGGTATCACAGATACGCAGTATTTT	CASSSLSGLAGITDTQYF
NA	TRBV11-3	TRBD1	TRBJ2-7	TGTGCCAGCAGCCAGGGGGCAGGGATCGAGCAGTACTTC	CASSQGAGIEQYF
NA	TRBV19	NA	TRBJ1-1	TGTGCCAGTAGTACATTAGAGACAGCTGAAGCTTTCTTT	CASSTLETAEAFF
NA	TRBV30	NA	TRBJ1-2	TGTGCCTGGAGTGTAGCGATAGCTTATGGCTACACCTTC	CAWSVAIAYGYTF
NA	TRBV18	TRBD2	TRBJ2-1	TGTGCCAGCTCACCGACTAGCGGGTGGGATGAGCAGTTCTTC	CASSPTSGWDEQFF
NA	TRBV19	TRBD1	TRBJ1-1	TGTGCCAGTAGTAATCTCCGGAGGGGACAGGCCAGAGGGACTGAAGCTTTCTTT	CASSNLRRGQARGTEAFF
NA	TRBV19	NA	TRBJ2-7	TGTGCCAGTAGTATTCAGGGCCTAGCGCCAACCTACGAGCAGTACTTC	CASSIQGLAPTYEQYF
NA	TRBV5-1	NA	TRBJ1-4	TGCGCCAGCAGCTTGGGCAGTGGTGAAAAACTGTTTTTT	CASSLGSGEKLFF
NA	TRBV30	NA	TRBJ2-7	TGTGCCTGGAGTGTAGGAGGAAGCTCCTACGAGCAGTACTTC	CAWSVGGSSYEQYF
NA	TRBV3-1/TRBV3-2	TRBD2	TRBJ2-3	TGTGCCAGCGACCCCGGGGGGAGCACAGATACGCAGTATTTT	CASDPGGSTDTQYF
NA	TRBV6-5	TRBD1	TRBJ1-1	TGTGCCAGCACCCCAGGGGGCGTCTACACTGAAGCTTTCTTT	CASTPGGVYTEAFF
NA	TRBV2	NA	TRBJ2-1	TGTGCCAGCAGTGAACCCTATCCCGAAAACTCCTACAATGAGCAGTTCTTC	CASSEPYPENSYNEQFF
NA	TRBV27	NA	TRBJ2-3	TGTGCCAGCAGTTTATCGAGCATAGAGGGGGTTGGTACGCAGTATTTT	CASSLSSIEGVGTQYF
NA	TRBV7-9	TRBD2	TRBJ2-1	TGTGCCAGCAGCCCGCTAGGGGAGGGGAATGAGCAGTTCTTC	CASSPLGEGNEQFF
NA	TRBV6-5	NA	TRBJ1-6	TGTGCCAGCAGGCCGGTTAAGGCCGGGGGATCACCCCTCCACTTT	CASRPVKAGGSPLHF
NA	TRBV5-3	TRBD1	TRBJ1-2	TGTGCCAGAAGCCAAATTGACCCGGGACAGGGTATCTATGGCTACACCTTC	CARSQIDPGQGIYGYTF
NA	TRBV9	TRBD2	TRBJ2-7	TGTGCCAGCAGCCCCGGGGGGGGGTCCGAGCAGTACTTC	CASSPGGGSEQYF
NA	TRBV7-6	NA	TRBJ1-3	TGTGCCAGCAGCTTAGGTGGAGGGCAGGCAGGAAACACCATATATTTT	CASSLGGGQAGNTIYF
NA	TRBV2	TRBD1	TRBJ1-4	TGTGCCAGCAGGACAGGGGTTGAGGCTGAAAAACTGTTTTTT	CASRTGVEAEKLFF
NA	TRBV28	NA	TRBJ1-5	TGTGCCAGCAGCTCACCGCACAGGGCAGATCCCAATCAGCCCCAGCATTTT	CASSSPHRADPNQPQHF
NA	TRBV29-1	TRBD1	TRBJ2-7	TGCAGCGTTGTGCAGGGGGCCCCCTACGAGCAGTACTTC	CSVVQGAPYEQYF
NA	TRBV11-3	TRBD2	TRBJ2-2	TGTGCCAGCAGCGTTAGCGGGGCGAACACCGGGGAGCTGTTTTTT	CASSVSGANTGELFF
NA	TRBV19	TRBD1	TRBJ2-5	TGTGCCAGTACCCGGGACAGGGAAGAGACCCAGTACTTC	CASTRDREETQYF
NA	TRBV5-1	NA	TRBJ2-2	TGCGCCAGCAGCTTGCAACAGGGCTCCACCGGGGAGCTGTTTTTT	CASSLQQGSTGELFF
NA	TRBV7-9	TRBD1	TRBJ1-5	TGTGCCAGCAGCCACGTCTCCGGGACAGGGTACGATCAGCCCCAGCATTTT	CASSHVSGTGYDQPQHF
NA	TRBV5-3	NA	TRBJ2-1	TGTGCCAGAAGCTTGTATGCGCCCCGAGGGGAGCAGTTCTTC	CARSLYAPRGEQFF
NA	TRBV28	NA	TRBJ1-2	TGTGCCAGCAGTCCCTGGACAGCAGCCTTCAACTATGGCTACACCTTC	CASSPWTAAFNYGYTF
NA	TRBV2	NA	TRBJ1-1	TGTGCCAGCAGTGAAGTTCGGGGGATGAACACTGAAGCTTTCTTT	CASSEVRGMNTEAFF
NA	TRBV5-1	TRBD1	TRBJ1-2	TGCGCCAGCAGCCCGGAGACAGGGACAGACTATGGCTACACCTTC	CASSPETGTDYGYTF
NA	TRBV7-9	NA	TRBJ2-3	TGTGCCAGCAGCATCGCTTTTGACGGGAGAACGCAGTATTTT	CASSIAFDGRTQYF
few	TRBV5-6	NA	TRBJ1-2	TGTGCCAGCAGCGGCCAGTGGGCGAAGGGCTACACCTTC	CASSGQWAKGYTF
NA	TRBV7-2	TRBD2	TRBJ2-7	TGTGCCACCCGTCCGCGACTAGCGGGTTCCTACGAGCAGTACTTC	CATRPRLAGSYEQYF
NA	TRBV30	TRBD2	TRBJ2-2	TGTGCCTGGAGTGTAGGCCTAGCGGGTCTCGGGGAGCTGTTTTTT	CAWSVGLAGLGELFF
NA	TRBV4-1	NA	TRBJ1-5	TGCGCCAGCAGCCACGACAGACCCAATCAGCCCCAGCATTTT	CASSHDRPNQPQHF
NA	TRBV7-9	TRBD1	TRBJ1-2	TGTGCCAGCAGCCCCGGGACAGCAATTCCGAGCTACACCTTC	CASSPGTAIPSYTF
few	TRBV7-9	NA	TRBJ2-3	TGTGCCAGCAGCTTAGAAGACGGGGAGACAGATACGCAGTATTTT	CASSLEDGETDTQYF
NA	TRBV7-2	TRBD2	TRBJ2-1	TGTGCCAGCAGCCGACCTAGCGGGAGCCAGCAGTTCTTC	CASSRPSGSQQFF